This TCR beta chain was retrieved from a study of cytomegalovirus exposure and HLA in healthy donors. Broader study findings: HLA allele associations emerged for 17,000 or so TCR beta sequences in a later analysis, at 0.05 false discovery rate. Presence/absence analysis assumed near-uniform sequencing depth across donors.

PCR amplification relied on 60 Vbeta primers (plus 13 Jbeta primers). The table came from immunoSEQ multiplex PCR; TCRdb's copy has only in-frame clones and leaves some out. The sample gives around 180,000 clones, approximately 71% of which show up once; more than 1.3% is in the top ten. To note about this clone: Antigen specificity is unknown.

The study sampled nominally healthy donors, though unrecorded immune exposures were likely. The ends were cut back, 1 base at V and 1 base at J, with 6 bases in the middle. The CDR3 spans 13 residues. The V gene's germline CDR1 is SQVTM and CDR2 ANQGSEA. The TCR sequence derives from a girl aged 10 to 17 in good health and CMV-seronegative. This chain joins TRBV29-1 and TRBJ2-3; D gene uncertain. Input material: PBMCs. The CDR3 reads CSVEGPGTDTQYF. CDR3 nucleotide sequence: TGCAGCGTTGAAGGCCCGGGCACAGATACGCAGTATTTT.